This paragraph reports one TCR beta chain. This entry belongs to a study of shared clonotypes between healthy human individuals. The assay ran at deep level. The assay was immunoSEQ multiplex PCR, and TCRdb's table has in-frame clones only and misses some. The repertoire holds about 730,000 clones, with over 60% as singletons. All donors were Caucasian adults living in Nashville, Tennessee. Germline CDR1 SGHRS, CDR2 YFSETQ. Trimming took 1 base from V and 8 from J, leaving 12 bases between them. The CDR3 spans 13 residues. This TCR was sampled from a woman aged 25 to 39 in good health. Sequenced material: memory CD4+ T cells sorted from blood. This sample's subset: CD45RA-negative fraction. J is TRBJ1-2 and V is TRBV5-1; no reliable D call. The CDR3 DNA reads TGCGCCAGCAGCTTGTCGGAGGGCTGGGGCTACACCTTC. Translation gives CASSLSEGWGYTF.